The 27 T cell receptor beta chains listed next were all sequenced from one sample in a study of blood T cells in healthy people across ages. Using a J-beta primer mix together with a sample-barcoded 5' primer, a second PCR was run for roughly 6 to 12 cycles. MiXCR, applied by TCRdb to the 5' RACE reads, yields one record per CDR3 protein. The sample lists about 650,000 distinct CDR3 sequences; around 32% were seen once. The sample was blood. All receptors come from a woman of 80 years or more in good health.

This clonotype was seen repeatedly, ten times or more. The CDR3 DNA follows: TGTGCCTGGACTCGGGACAGGGGGCAGATCTATGGCTACACCTTC. This gives the protein CAWTRDRGQIYGYTF. This chain connects TRBV30 to TRBJ1-2; 12 positions match TRBD1. Germline CDR1 GTSNPN, CDR2 SVGIG (reference sequence). The CDR3 consists of 15 residues. With V trimmed by 4 bases and J by 4 bases, 7 bases remained unmatched. Filled out from reference TRBV30 and TRBJ1-2, the complete variable domain reads SQTIHQWPATLVQPVGSPLSLECTVEGTSNPNLYWYRQAAGRGLQLLFYSVGIGQISSEVPQNLSASRPQDRQFILSSKKLLLSDSGFYLCAWTRDRGQIYGYTFGSGTRLTVV.

This clonotype appeared many times. The J gene is TRBJ2-7, the V gene TRBV7-2; tentatively, D is TRBD1 (6 bases). The CDR3 contains 15 residues. Trimming cost V 5 bases and J 4 bases, with 18 bases left between them. CDR1 and CDR2 from the germline V gene are SGHTA and FQGNSA. The CDR3 protein is CASSRLTGLGYEQYF. CDR3 coding DNA: TGTGCCAGCAGCCGCCTGACAGGTCTCGGGTACGAGCAGTACTTC.

About this clonotype: This may be a read error, as it is one base from a much larger clone. The chain couples TRBV4-2 to TRBJ2-1; TRBD1 aligns across 8 bases. The V gene end was trimmed by 2 bases and the J gene end by 13 bases; junction bases not matched to a gene: 13. CDR1 and CDR2 from the germline V gene are LGHNA and YNFKEQ. The CDR3 consists of 15 residues. The CDR3 DNA sequence: TGTGCCAGCAGCCAAAATGTCAGGGGGCAAGAGACCCAGTTCTTC. Translating gives CASSQNVRGQETQFF.

This clonotype was recorded a few times. The chain uses TRBV20-1 and TRBJ2-7; no clear D gene. The CDR3 is 14 residues long. Per the germline V gene, CDR1 is DFQATT and CDR2 is SNEGSKA (reference sequence). The V gene lost 1 base and the J gene lost 2 bases, with 12 bases spanning the gap. The CDR3, as DNA: TGCAGTGCTAGAGGGGAAGGGTACGCCTACGAGCAGTACTTC. Amino acids: CSARGEGYAYEQYF.

This clonotype was seen many times. The chain combines TRBV7-6 with TRBJ1-2; 8 bases are shared with TRBD1. The CDR3 contains 16 residues. The germline gives CDR1 SGHVS, CDR2 FNYEAQ. Trimming removed 1 base from V and 0 bases from J; junction bases left unmatched: 4. CDR3 sequence: CASSLGTGLANYGYTF. The CDR3 region has the DNA TGTGCCAGCAGCTTAGGGACAGGGTTAGCTAACTATGGCTACACCTTC.

This clonotype was observed a handful of times. The chain joins TRBV4-3 to TRBJ1-2; 8 nucleotides agree with TRBD1. Germline CDR1 LGHNA, CDR2 YSLEER. V shed 0 bases and J 6 bases; nucleotides not matched to a gene: 6. The CDR3 runs 15 residues. CDR3 sequence: CASSQERTGRHGYTF. CDR3 sequence (DNA): TGCGCCAGCAGCCAAGAACGGACAGGGCGGCATGGCTACACCTTC.

This clonotype has ten or more counts. The V gene is TRBV7-3, the J gene TRBJ2-5; D assignment may be TRBD1 or TRBD2 (5 bases each). The CDR3 sequence is 14 residues long. Germline V lookup: CDR1 SGHTA, CDR2 FQGTGA. Trimming cost V 3 bases and J 11 bases, with 19 bases left between them. In nucleotides, the CDR3 is TGTGCCAGCAGCTTTACGGGGCCCCTCCAGGAGCAGTACTTC. It specifies CASSFTGPLQEQYF.

The chain is built from TRBV24-1 and TRBJ2-2; 8 bases match TRBD1. The CDR3 totals 16 residues. CDR1 is KGHDR and CDR2 is SFDVKD in the germline V gene. Trimming cost V 5 bases and J 4 bases; bases outside gene matches: 8. CDR3 sequence reads: CATSGQTGASTGELFF. DNA of the CDR3: TGTGCCACCAGTGGCCAGACAGGGGCGAGCACCGGGGAGCTGTTTTTT.

Notes on this clonotype: This may arise from a read error, as a much more abundant clone is one base away. The J gene is TRBJ2-5, the V gene TRBV4-1; tentatively, D is TRBD2 (6 bases). Trimming left V 0 bases short and J 11 bases short, with 13 bases between. Germline V lookup: CDR1 MGHRA, CDR2 YSYEKL. This CDR3 contains 13 residues. The CDR3 reads CASSQERLAKQYF. The CDR3 nucleotides are TGCGCCAGCAGCCAAGAACGGCTAGCGAAGCAGTACTTC.

This clonotype was picked up many times. The chain uses TRBV5-1 and TRBJ2-3; the D gene is possibly TRBD1 (6 bases). Between the trimmed V and J ends, which lost 1 base and 1 base, there was a span of 10 bases. Germline V CDR1 and CDR2: SGHRS, YFSETQ. The CDR3 is 15 amino acids. CDR3 residues: CASSLHRVGTDTQYF. CDR3 bases: TGCGCCAGCAGCTTGCACAGGGTCGGCACAGATACGCAGTATTTT.

This clonotype has at least ten counts. A much larger clone lies one base from this, so it may be a read error. The J gene is TRBJ1-2, the V gene TRBV27; TRBD1 matches at 9 bases. The V and J ends lost 6 bases and 7 bases, in that order; junction bases with no gene match: 9. This CDR3 has 14 residues. Germline V lookup: CDR1 MNHEY, CDR2 SMNVEV (reference sequence). Here the CDR3 DNA reads TGTGCCAGCAGGGATGGGGACAGGGAATTTGGCTACACCTTC. Its translation is CASRDGDREFGYTF.

This clonotype was found many times. J is TRBJ2-7 and V is TRBV5-1; D is possibly TRBD1 or TRBD2 (5 bases each). CDR1 is SGHRS and CDR2 is YFSETQ in the germline V gene. CDR3 size: 13 residues. V lost 2 bases to trimming and J lost 5 bases, with 11 bases between them. CDR3 sequence: CASSLAGADEQYF. The CDR3, as DNA: TGCGCCAGCAGCTTAGCCGGGGCAGACGAGCAGTACTTC.

Many counts were recorded for this clonotype. This sequence joins TRBV9 and TRBJ2-1, with 10 nucleotides matching TRBD1. Germline V gene sequence: CDR1 SGDLS, CDR2 YYNGEE. V lost 0 bases to trimming and J lost 8 bases; unmatched junction nucleotides: 8. The CDR3 runs 16 residues. The CDR3 spells CASSVAGTGVGDEQFF. CDR3 DNA sequence: TGTGCCAGCAGCGTAGCGGGGACAGGGGTCGGCGATGAGCAGTTCTTC. Full variable domain (outside the CDR3, taken from reference TRBV9 and TRBJ2-1): DSGVTQTPKHLITATGQRVTLRCSPRSGDLSVYWYQQSLDQGLQFLIQYYNGEERAKGNILERFSAQQFPDLHSELNLSSLELGDSALYFCASSVAGTGVGDEQFFGPGTRLTVL.

This clonotype showed up just a few times. A clone one base away is much larger, so this may be a read error. The chain is built from TRBV6-6 and TRBJ2-5, with 7 bases that match TRBD2. This CDR3 comprises 16 residues. With V trimmed by 6 bases and J by 2 bases, 12 bases remained unmatched. Germline loops: CDR1 MNHNY, CDR2 SVGAGI (reference sequence). CDR3 amino acids: CASSLTGGALQETQYF. Written as DNA, the CDR3 is TGTGCCAGCAGCCTTACGGGGGGTGCACTACAAGAGACCCAGTACTTC.

At least ten counts were recorded for this clonotype. DNA for the CDR3: TGCGCCAGCAGCCAAGATGGACGGGGGGCCGGGAATGAGCAGTTCTTC. This gives the protein CASSQDGRGAGNEQFF. The chain uses TRBV4-1 and TRBJ2-1, with D possibly being TRBD2 (7 bases). V was shortened by 0 bases and J by 7 bases, with 16 bases between the two germline ends. From germline, CDR1 is MGHRA and CDR2 YSYEKL. The CDR3 covers 16 residues.

The V call is TRBV5-1, the J call TRBJ2-1; D uncertain. CDR1 is SGHRS and CDR2 is YFSETQ in the germline V gene. Between the trimmed V and J ends, which lost 3 bases and 2 bases, there was a span of 6 bases. This CDR3 region has 13 residues. CDR3 sequence: CASSSRPYNEQFF. CDR3 coding DNA: TGCGCCAGCAGCTCTAGGCCCTACAATGAGCAGTTCTTC.

To note about this clonotype: A read error may produce the germline difference seen at one junction end. The rearrangement links TRBV2 to TRBJ2-3, with TRBD2 matching 13 bases. The germline V gene encodes CDR1 SNHLY and CDR2 FYNNEI. The CDR3 contains 17 residues. The CDR3 loop is CAGSATSGGASTDTQYF. DNA of the CDR3: TGTGCCGGCAGCGCAACTAGCGGGGGGGCTAGCACAGATACGCAGTATTTT. The variable domain in full, with the rest retrieved from reference TRBV2 and TRBJ2-3, is EPEVTQTPSHQVTQMGQEVILRCVPISNHLYFYWYRQILGQKVEFLVSFYNNEISEKSEIFDDQFSVERPDGSNFTLKIRSTKLEDSAMYFCAGSATSGGASTDTQYFGPGTRLTVL.

A remark on this clonotype: A much larger clone is a single base away; this may be a read error. The J gene is TRBJ2-5, the V gene TRBV7-7; D tentatively fits TRBD1 or TRBD2 (6 bases each). CDR1 and CDR2 (germline): SSHAT, FNYEAQ (reference sequence). The CDR3 has 15 residues. The CDR3 bases are TGTGCCAGCAGCTTAGATCGGGGGCACCAAGGGACCCAGTACTTC. It specifies CASSLDRGHQGTQYF.

This clonotype turned up a few times. This may stem from a read error, because a much larger clone lies one nucleotide away. The genes are TRBV29-1 and TRBJ2-5; TRBD1 matches 8 bases. The CDR3 has 13 amino acids. Germline assignment: CDR1 SQVTM and CDR2 ANQGSEA. The junction had 9 bases not matched to a gene; V was cut back by 7 bases and J by 5 bases. The CDR3 sequence: CSARTGFRETQYF. Here the CDR3 DNA reads TGCAGCGCAAGGACAGGGTTCCGGGAGACCCAGTACTTC. The full variable domain, completed using reference TRBV29-1 and TRBJ2-5, is SAVISQKPSRDICQRGTSLTIQCQVDSQVTMMFWYRQQPGQSLTLIATANQGSEATYESGFVIDKFPISRPNLTFSTLTVSNMSPEDSSIYLCSARTGFRETQYFGPGTRLLVL.

The rearrangement joins TRBV7-9 to TRBJ2-5, with 8 nucleotides matching TRBD2. V lost 7 bases, J lost 0 bases, and 10 bases stayed unmatched. The CDR3 totals 16 residues. Germline V lookup: CDR1 SEHNR, CDR2 FQNEAQ (reference sequence). Written as DNA, the CDR3 is TGTGCCAGCACCCAAAGCGGGGGCCCGTACCAAGAGACCCAGTACTTC. Translation gives CASTQSGGPYQETQYF.

A few counts support this clonotype. The chain recombines TRBV20-1 with TRBJ2-1, with D perhaps matching TRBD1 (6 bases). This CDR3 region has 13 residues. Germline V gives CDR1 DFQATT, CDR2 SNEGSKA (reference sequence). CDR3 residues: CGFEDSSYNEQFF. Here the CDR3 DNA reads TGCGGCTTCGAGGACAGCTCCTACAATGAGCAGTTCTTC.

This clonotype was observed at least ten times. The chain carries TRBV20-1 and TRBJ1-6; 8 bases are shared with TRBD1. The CDR3 has 16 residues. The trim removed 0 bases at V and 8 bases at J, leaving 9 bases unmatched. The germline CDR1 and CDR2 sequences are DFQATT and SNEGSKA (reference sequence). CDR3 in DNA: TGCAGTGCTAGAGATCCATGGGGACAGGAGCATTCACCCCTCCACTTT. Residues: CSARDPWGQEHSPLHF.

There are many counts of this clonotype. V is TRBV4-2 and J is TRBJ2-1, with a tentative D call TRBD1 (5 bases). Germline lookup yields CDR1 LGHNA and CDR2 YNFKEQ. V lost 1 base to trimming and J lost 0 bases, with 10 bases between them. CDR3 length equals 16 residues. The CDR3 DNA sequence: TGTGCCAGCAGCCAAGGGGGCCTTCCCTCCTACAATGAGCAGTTCTTC. Translated, it gives CASSQGGLPSYNEQFF.

This clonotype was observed a handful of times. Given a much more abundant clone one base away, this may be a read error. The CDR3: CASRKEGTGRGTQYF. The CDR3 DNA is TGTGCCAGCAGGAAGGAGGGGACGGGACGGGGGACCCAGTACTTC. V usage is TRBV6-5 and J usage is TRBJ2-5, with D tentatively TRBD2 (6 bases). V was pared by 6 bases and J by 7 bases, with 21 bases between. The CDR3 spans 15 residues. The germline V gene has CDR1 MNHEY and CDR2 SVGAGI.

This clonotype was picked up many times. This rearrangement joins TRBV20-1 to TRBJ2-7, with 8 bases lining up with TRBD2. The CDR3 is made up of 12 amino acids. Germline-derived CDR1 and CDR2 are DFQATT and SNEGSKA (reference sequence). With V trimmed by 1 base and J by 6 bases, 2 bases remained unmatched. CDR3 sequence reads: CSARAGGFEQYF. The CDR3 DNA sequence: TGCAGTGCTAGAGCGGGAGGGTTCGAGCAGTACTTC.

This clonotype was detected ten times or more. This rearrangement joins TRBV7-9 to TRBJ1-5; possible D gene TRBD1, 5 bases. The CDR3 is 13 amino acids. V was shortened by 1 base and J by 7 bases, with 8 bases between the two germline ends. CDR1 SEHNR and CDR2 FQNEAQ come from the germline V gene (reference sequence). The CDR3 protein is CASSLDQGQPQHF. The CDR3 coding sequence is TGTGCCAGCAGCTTAGACCAGGGACAGCCCCAGCATTTT.

On this clonotype itself: The germline gene is not matched at one end of the junction; a read error may be the cause. The chain carries TRBV18 and TRBJ2-3; no firm D call. CDR3 size: 15 residues. CDR1 and CDR2 (germline): KGHSH, LQKENI. The CDR3 is CASSLDWENTDAQYF. CDR3 DNA sequence: TGTGCCAGCTCCCTCGACTGGGAAAACACAGATGCGCAGTATTTT.